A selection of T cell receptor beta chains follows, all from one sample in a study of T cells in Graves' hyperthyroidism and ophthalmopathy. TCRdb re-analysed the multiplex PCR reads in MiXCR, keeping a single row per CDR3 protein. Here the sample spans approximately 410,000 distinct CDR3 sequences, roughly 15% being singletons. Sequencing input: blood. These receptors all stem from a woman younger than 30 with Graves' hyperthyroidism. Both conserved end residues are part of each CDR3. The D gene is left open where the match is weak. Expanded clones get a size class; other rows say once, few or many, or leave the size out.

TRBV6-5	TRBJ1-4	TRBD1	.	CASSSQGENEKLFF	TGTGCCAGCAGTTCTCAGGGGGAAAATGAAAAACTGTTTTTT
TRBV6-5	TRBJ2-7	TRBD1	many	CASSYSRGSYEQYF	TGTGCCAGCAGTTACAGCAGGGGGAGTTACGAGCAGTACTTC
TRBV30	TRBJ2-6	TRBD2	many	CAGGEANVLTF	TGTGCCGGGGGGGAGGCCAACGTCCTGACTTTC
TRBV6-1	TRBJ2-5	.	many	CASSEGPGQETQYF	TGTGCCAGCAGTGAAGGGCCAGGACAAGAGACCCAGTACTTC
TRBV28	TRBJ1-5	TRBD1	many	CASSPWEGASNQPQHF	TGTGCCAGCAGCCCTTGGGAGGGGGCGAGCAATCAGCCCCAGCATTTT
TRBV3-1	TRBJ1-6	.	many	CASSQMPSSSYNSPLHF	TGTGCCAGCAGCCAAATGCCTTCTAGCTCCTATAATTCACCCCTCCACTTT
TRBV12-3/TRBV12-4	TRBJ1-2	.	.	CASSTGLRGYTF	TGTGCCAGCAGTACGGGACTTCGCGGCTACACCTTC
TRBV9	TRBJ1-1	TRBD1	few	CASSMDRASEAFF	TGTGCCAGCAGCATGGACAGGGCTTCTGAAGCTTTCTTT
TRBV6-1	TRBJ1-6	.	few	CASSEGLYNSPLHF	TGTGCCAGCAGCGAGGGACTGTATAATTCACCCCTCCACTTT
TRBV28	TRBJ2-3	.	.	CASSFGGALGSLTDTQYF	TGTGCCAGCAGTTTTGGGGGGGCGCTTGGTTCTCTCACAGATACGCAGTATTTT
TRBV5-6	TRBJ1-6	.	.	CASSLARDRHLNSPLHF	TGTGCCAGCAGCTTGGCCCGCGACAGGCACCTTAATTCACCCCTCCACTTT
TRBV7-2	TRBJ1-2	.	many	CASSFTSYGYTF	TGTGCCAGCAGCTTTACGAGTTATGGCTACACCTTC
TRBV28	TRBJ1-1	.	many	CASFYQNTEAFF	TGTGCCAGCTTTTACCAGAACACTGAAGCTTTCTTT
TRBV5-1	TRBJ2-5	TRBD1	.	CASNSNRGETQYF	TGCGCCAGCAATTCAAACAGGGGAGAGACCCAGTACTTC
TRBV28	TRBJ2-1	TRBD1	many	CASSLLQGAYNEQFF	TGTGCCAGCAGTTTACTCCAGGGGGCTTACAATGAGCAGTTCTTC
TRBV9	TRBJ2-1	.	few	CASSKKGTTSSYNEQFF	TGTGCCAGCAGTAAGAAGGGGACCACCAGTTCCTACAATGAGCAGTTCTTC
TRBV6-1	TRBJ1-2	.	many	CASSYAGTRYTF	TGTGCCAGCAGTTACGCAGGGACCCGCTACACCTTC
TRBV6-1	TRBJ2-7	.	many	CATRREYEQYF	TGTGCCACAAGACGGGAATACGAGCAGTACTTC
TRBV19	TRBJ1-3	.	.	CASSTGGRLPAIYGNTIYF	TGTGCCAGTAGTACGGGCGGCAGGCTCCCCGCAATCTATGGAAACACCATATATTTT
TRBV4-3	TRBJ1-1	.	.	CASSQGPGRNTEAFF	TGCGCCAGCAGCCAGGGGCCGGGACGGAACACTGAAGCTTTCTTT
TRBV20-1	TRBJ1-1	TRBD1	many	CSARDSGQFTEAFF	TGCAGTGCTAGAGATTCGGGACAGTTCACTGAAGCTTTCTTT
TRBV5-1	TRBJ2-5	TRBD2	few	CASSGGTSGTETQYF	TGCGCCAGCAGCGGCGGGACTAGCGGGACAGAGACCCAGTACTTC
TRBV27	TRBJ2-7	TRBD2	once	CASSKREGAGKQYF	TGTGCCAGCAGCAAGCGGGAGGGCGCAGGGAAGCAGTACTTC
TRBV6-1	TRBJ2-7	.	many	CASGGQAYEQYF	TGTGCCAGCGGAGGTCAGGCCTACGAGCAGTACTTC
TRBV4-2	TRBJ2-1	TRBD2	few	CASSSETGGRTYNEQFF	TGTGCCAGCAGCTCCGAGACTGGCGGGAGGACCTACAATGAGCAGTTCTTC
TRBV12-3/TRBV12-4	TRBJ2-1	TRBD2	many	CASSRGSSGAYNEQFF	TGTGCCAGCAGTCGGGGGTCAAGCGGGGCCTACAATGAGCAGTTCTTC
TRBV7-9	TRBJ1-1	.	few	CASSPPQGSNTEAFF	TGTGCCAGCAGCCCACCACAGGGCTCGAACACTGAAGCTTTCTTT
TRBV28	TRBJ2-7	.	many	CASSFSGAGEQYF	TGTGCCAGCAGTTTTTCAGGGGCAGGCGAGCAGTACTTC
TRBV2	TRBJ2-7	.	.	CASSEVGRLSYEQYF	TGTGCCAGCAGTGAGGTGGGGCGACTTTCCTACGAGCAGTACTTC
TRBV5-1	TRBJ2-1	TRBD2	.	CASSPSHLGTSTLNEQFF	TGCGCCAGCAGCCCTTCCCATTTAGGGACTAGCACGCTGAATGAGCAGTTCTTC
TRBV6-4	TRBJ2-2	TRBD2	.	CASRAGGPAGELFF	TGTGCCAGCAGAGCGGGGGGCCCTGCCGGGGAGCTGTTTTTT
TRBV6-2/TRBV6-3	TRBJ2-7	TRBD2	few	CASNSGRVYEQYF	TGTGCCAGCAATTCGGGGAGGGTTTACGAGCAGTACTTC
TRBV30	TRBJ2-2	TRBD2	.	CAWSWGLAVRTGELFF	TGTGCCTGGAGCTGGGGACTAGCGGTTCGCACCGGGGAGCTGTTTTTT
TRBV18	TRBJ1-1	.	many	CASSLTNMNTEAFF	TGTGCCAGCTCCCTAACAAACATGAACACTGAAGCTTTCTTT
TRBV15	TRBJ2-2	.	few	CATSRDLGSSDTGELFF	TGTGCCACCAGCAGAGATCTCGGGTCGTCCGACACCGGGGAGCTGTTTTTT
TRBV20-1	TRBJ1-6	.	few	CSAPDRGASSYNSPLHF	TGCAGTGCTCCCGATAGGGGGGCGAGCTCCTATAATTCACCCCTCCACTTT